What follows describes a single TCR beta chain. The data stem from a study of CD8 T cells in Susac syndrome. Roughly 0.45 to 1 ug RNA was reverse transcribed with random hexamers. The CDR3 of TCR beta was amplified by immunoSEQ multiplex PCR across 54 Vbeta and 13 Jbeta. TCRdb re-derived calls from the immunoSEQ multiplex PCR reads in MiXCR, one entry per CDR3 protein. The table includes around 140,000 distinct CDR3 sequences, 75% to 90% detected once. The J segment lost 4 bases and the V segment lost 5 bases, leaving 6 bases of the junction unmatched. The length of the CDR3 is 15 residues. Germline loops: CDR1 SGHVS, CDR2 FNYEAQ. Peripheral blood CD8+ and CD4+ T cells were profiled by TCR beta sequencing.

This clonotype originated in a human donor with multiple sclerosis. Sequenced: CD8+ T cells from PBMCs. This sequence joins TRBV7-6 and TRBJ2-1; 9 nucleotides match TRBD2. The CDR3 reads CASSPGTSTYNEQFF. The CDR3 DNA reads as TGTGCCAGCAGCCCCGGGACTAGCACTTACAATGAGCAGTTCTTC. Variable domain in full (rest from reference TRBV7-6 and TRBJ2-1): GAGVSQSPRYKVTKRGQDVALRCDPISGHVSLYWYRQALGQGPEFLTYFNYEAQQDKSGLPNDRFSAERPEGSISTLTIQRTEQRDSAMYRCASSPGTSTYNEQFFGPGTRLTVL.